This is a list of T cell receptor beta chains from one sample in a study of T cell changes during pregnancy in multiple sclerosis. Clones were read by immunoSEQ multiplex PCR, and TCRdb kept only the in-frame ones, dropping some. The table shows approximately 84,000 clones, with about 94% occurring only once. The sample in question was peripheral blood, obtained in the third trimester of pregnancy. These receptors were obtained from a female donor with multiple sclerosis, enrolled in a pregnancy study. CDR3s include the opening cysteine and the closing phenylalanine or tryptophan. The D gene is left open where the match is weak. Clone size, where shown, is once, few, many, or a class for clones that have expanded.

TRBV5-1	TRBJ1-1	15	NA	NA	CASSLGRGMNTEAFF	TGCGCCAGCAGCTTGGGTAGGGGAATGAACACTGAAGCTTTCTTT
TRBV7-9	TRBJ1-1	14	NA	NA	CASSPEGLGTEAFF	TGTGCCAGCAGCCCGGAGGGGCTGGGCACTGAAGCTTTCTTT
TRBV4-1	TRBJ2-2	17	NA	once	CASSPRDSNANTGELFF	TGCGCCAGCAGCCCGCGAGACTCAAACGCGAACACCGGGGAGCTGTTTTTT
TRBV19	TRBJ2-5	14	TRBD1	once	CASSIRQGKETQYF	TGTGCCAGTAGTATTCGACAGGGTAAAGAGACCCAGTACTTC
TRBV11-3	TRBJ2-1	15	NA	NA	CASSPRVMSYNEQFF	TGTGCCAGCAGCCCGCGGGTGATGAGTTACAATGAGCAGTTCTTC
TRBV7-3	TRBJ2-3	13	NA	NA	CASSLGGADTQYF	TGTGCCAGCAGCTTAGGGGGGGCGGATACGCAGTATTTT
TRBV27	TRBJ1-2	11	NA	NA	CASIPRSSCAF	TGTGCCAGCATCCCGAGGTCCAGTTGTGCCTTC
TRBV9	TRBJ2-3	12	TRBD1	NA	CASGIRGDTQYF	TGTGCCAGCGGCATCAGGGGGGATACGCAGTATTTT
TRBV19	TRBJ2-7	16	NA	NA	CASSNKGVGYVHEQYF	TGTGCCAGTAGTAATAAAGGGGTCGGTTATGTACACGAGCAGTACTTC
TRBV5-4	TRBJ1-2	17	NA	NA	CASSPKGGTPTSAGYTF	TGTGCCAGCAGCCCCAAGGGGGGGACACCCACTTCAGCTGGCTACACCTTC
TRBV6-1	TRBJ1-6	14	NA	NA	CASSSDSNNSPLHF	TGTGCCAGCAGTTCGGACAGCAATAATTCACCCCTCCACTTT
TRBV2	TRBJ2-3	16	NA	NA	CATYPNLATSTDTQYF	TGTGCCACCTATCCTAATCTAGCGACTAGCACAGATACGCAGTATTTT
TRBV5-1	TRBJ1-1	17	TRBD1	NA	CASSFGDRGLLNTEAFF	TGCGCCAGCAGCTTCGGAGACAGGGGCCTATTGAACACTGAAGCTTTCTTT
TRBV7-3	TRBJ1-1	13	NA	NA	CASSPTDLRSAFF	TGTGCCAGCAGCCCGACAGATCTAAGGAGCGCTTTCTTT
TRBV2	TRBJ2-3	15	NA	NA	CASRAADISTDTQYF	TGTGCCAGCAGAGCGGCAGACATTAGCACAGATACGCAGTATTTT
TRBV28	TRBJ1-6	15	NA	NA	CASSHAQGNNSPLHF	TGTGCCAGCAGCCATGCACAGGGTAACAATTCACCCCTCCACTTT
TRBV19	TRBJ1-5	19	NA	once	CASSIDVTGTTNSNQPQHF	TGTGCCAGTAGTATAGATGTTACCGGGACAACCAATAGCAATCAGCCCCAGCATTTT
TRBV2	TRBJ1-5	15	TRBD1	few	CATTLDRGSGQPQHF	TGTGCCACCACCTTGGACAGGGGGAGTGGTCAGCCCCAGCATTTT
TRBV6-6	TRBJ1-2	12	NA	NA	CAITQGGGGYTF	TGTGCCATCACACAGGGAGGGGGGGGCTACACCTTC
TRBV6-1	TRBJ1-6	14	NA	NA	CASSESGGRSPLHF	TGTGCCAGCAGTGAATCTGGGGGCAGGTCACCCCTCCACTTT
TRBV4-1	TRBJ1-1	15	TRBD1	NA	CASSLGQGLDTEAFF	TGCGCCAGCAGCCTGGGACAGGGATTGGACACTGAAGCTTTCTTT
TRBV5-1	TRBJ2-7	16	TRBD1	NA	CASSFGPGTGIYEQYF	TGCGCCAGCAGCTTTGGCCCCGGGACAGGGATCTACGAGCAGTACTTC
TRBV5-8	TRBJ2-3	16	TRBD1	NA	CASSSGQGLSTDTQYF	TGTGCCAGCAGCTCCGGACAGGGTTTAAGCACAGATACGCAGTATTTT
TRBV5-4	TRBJ2-3	17	TRBD1	once	CASSRTGVVDGTDTQYF	TGTGCCAGCAGCCGGACAGGCGTTGTGGACGGAACAGATACGCAGTATTTT
TRBV2	TRBJ1-1	12	NA	NA	CASIPGETEAFF	TGTGCCAGCATCCCAGGGGAAACTGAAGCTTTCTTT
TRBV9	TRBJ2-1	20	TRBD2	NA	CASSGRLAGGPESSYNEQFF	TGTGCCAGCAGCGGCCGTCTAGCGGGGGGGCCCGAGAGCTCCTACAATGAGCAGTTCTTC
TRBV11-2	TRBJ2-5	13	NA	NA	CASSFIVEETQYF	TGTGCCAGCAGCTTTATAGTGGAAGAGACCCAGTACTTC
TRBV5-8	TRBJ2-7	16	TRBD1	NA	CASSLDRDRATYEQYF	TGTGCCAGCAGCCTGGACCGGGACAGGGCCACATACGAGCAGTACTTC
TRBV5-1	TRBJ2-5	15	TRBD1	NA	CASSLFTGGLETQYF	TGCGCCAGCAGCTTGTTCACAGGGGGCTTGGAGACCCAGTACTTC
TRBV13	TRBJ1-2	13	NA	once	CASSLVGARGYTF	TGTGCCAGCAGCTTAGTGGGGGCACGGGGCTACACCTTC
TRBV5-1	TRBJ2-7	15	TRBD1	NA	CASSLLDRVPYEQYF	TGCGCCAGCAGCTTGTTAGACAGGGTACCCTACGAGCAGTACTTC
TRBV15	TRBJ1-4	15	NA	NA	CATSLPGMANEKLFF	TGTGCCACCAGCCTCCCAGGGATGGCTAATGAAAAACTGTTTTTT
TRBV18	TRBJ2-3	15	TRBD1	NA	CASSDRGFGTDTQYF	TGTGCCAGCTCAGACAGGGGGTTCGGCACAGATACGCAGTATTTT
TRBV6-5	TRBJ1-6	15	NA	NA	CASSYFGGLNSPLHF	TGTGCCAGCAGTTACTTCGGGGGGCTTAATTCACCCCTCCACTTT
TRBV5-4	TRBJ1-2	14	NA	NA	CASSLENRNYGYTF	TGTGCCAGCAGCTTGGAGAACAGAAACTATGGCTACACCTTC
TRBV20-1	TRBJ1-4	11	TRBD1	NA	CSAGDSEKLFF	TGCAGTGCTGGGGACAGCGAAAAACTGTTTTTT
TRBV18	TRBJ1-1	14	TRBD1	NA	CASSQGQGGAEAFF	TGTGCCAGCTCACAGGGACAGGGAGGAGCTGAAGCTTTCTTT
TRBV5-6	TRBJ1-1	11	NA	NA	CASSQGSEAFF	TGTGCCAGCAGCCAGGGGTCTGAAGCTTTCTTT
TRBV6-6	TRBJ1-1	15	NA	NA	CASSYSRGSAPEAFF	TGTGCCAGCAGTTACTCGAGAGGGTCTGCTCCTGAAGCTTTCTTT
TRBV2	TRBJ2-3	15	NA	NA	CASPPRDISTDTQYF	TGTGCCAGCCCGCCCCGGGACATTTCTACAGATACGCAGTATTTT
TRBV5-1	TRBJ2-7	15	NA	NA	CASSLNFGGAYEQYF	TGCGCCAGCAGCTTAAATTTTGGCGGGGCATACGAGCAGTACTTC
TRBV6-5	TRBJ1-2	14	TRBD1	few	CASRKDRGNYGYTF	TGTGCCAGCCGCAAGGACAGGGGGAACTATGGCTACACCTTC
TRBV29-1	TRBJ2-7	13	TRBD2	once	CSVRGGTLYEQYF	TGCAGCGTTCGGGGGGGGACCCTCTACGAGCAGTACTTC
TRBV9	TRBJ2-2	12	NA	NA	CASSVAFGELFF	TGTGCCAGCAGCGTAGCATTCGGGGAGCTGTTTTTT
TRBV5-1	TRBJ1-3	15	NA	NA	CASSPGLESGNTIYF	TGCGCCAGCAGCCCTGGTTTGGAGTCTGGAAACACCATATATTTT
TRBV21-1	TRBJ2-2	13	NA	NA	CASSSSRTGELFF	TGTGCCAGCAGCTCTAGCAGGACCGGGGAGCTGTTTTTT